This T cell receptor beta chain was found in a study of T cell responses to AZD1222 COVID-19 vaccine. Clones were read by immunoSEQ multiplex PCR, and TCRdb kept only the in-frame ones, dropping some. The repertoire has 35,000 to 45,000 clones, 80% of them found once; the top ten carry approximately 4%. The germline V gene has CDR1 MGHDK and CDR2 SYGVNS. Trimming took 3 bases from V and 0 from J, leaving 1 base between them. The CDR3 has 12 residues. Of note for this clone: Its antigen is unknown.

Study-wide results and limits: Every sample of the repertoires postdated the peak T cell response. Only 5 or 6 AZD1222 recipients were seropositive at baseline. The study reported that nearly half of spike-specific TCRs target unmutated variant regions. White British donors predominated, females outnumbered males, and clonal diversity was possibly underestimated.

This receptor was identified in an adult in good health. The rearrangement uses TRBV25-1 and TRBJ2-3, with D uncertain. Sequenced here: peripheral blood, sampled on day 0 of AZD1222 vaccination. The CDR3 coding sequence is TGTGCCAGCAGTGATAGCACAGATACGCAGTATTTT. Translation: CASSDSTDTQYF. The full variable domain, in which reference TRBV25-1 and TRBJ2-3 provide the parts outside the CDR3, is EADIYQTPRYLVIGTGKKITLECSQTMGHDKMYWYQQDPGMELHLIHYSYGVNSTEKGDLSSESTVSRIRTEHFPLTLESARPSHTSQYLCASSDSTDTQYFGPGTRLTVL.